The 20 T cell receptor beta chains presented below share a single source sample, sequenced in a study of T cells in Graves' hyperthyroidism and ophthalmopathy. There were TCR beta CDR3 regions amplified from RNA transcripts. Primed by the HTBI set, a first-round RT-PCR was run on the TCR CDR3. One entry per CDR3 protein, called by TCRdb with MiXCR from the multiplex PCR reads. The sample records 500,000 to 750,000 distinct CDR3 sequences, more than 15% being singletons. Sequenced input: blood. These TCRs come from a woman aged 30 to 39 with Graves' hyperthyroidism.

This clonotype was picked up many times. CDR3 in DNA: TGTGCCAGCAGCTTAAGGGGGACCACAAAAGAGACCCAGTACTTC. This translates into CASSLRGTTKETQYF. This chain connects TRBV11-2 to TRBJ2-5; possibly TRBD1 for D (6 bases). In germline, CDR1 is SGHAT, CDR2 FQNNGV. The ends were cut back, 2 bases at V and 3 bases at J, with 13 bases in the middle. The CDR3 sequence is 15 residues long.

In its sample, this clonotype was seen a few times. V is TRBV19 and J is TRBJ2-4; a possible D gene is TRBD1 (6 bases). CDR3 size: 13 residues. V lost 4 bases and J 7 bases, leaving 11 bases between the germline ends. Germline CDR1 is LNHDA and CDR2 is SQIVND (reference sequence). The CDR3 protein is CASSNLQGNIQYF. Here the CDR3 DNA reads TGTGCCAGTAGTAACCTACAGGGTAACATTCAGTACTTC.

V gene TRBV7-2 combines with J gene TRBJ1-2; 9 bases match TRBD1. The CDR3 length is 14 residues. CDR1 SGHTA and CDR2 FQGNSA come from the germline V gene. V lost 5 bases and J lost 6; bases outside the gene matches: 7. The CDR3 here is CASSANRGLNGYTF. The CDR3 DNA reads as TGTGCCAGCAGCGCTAACAGGGGGCTTAATGGCTACACCTTC.

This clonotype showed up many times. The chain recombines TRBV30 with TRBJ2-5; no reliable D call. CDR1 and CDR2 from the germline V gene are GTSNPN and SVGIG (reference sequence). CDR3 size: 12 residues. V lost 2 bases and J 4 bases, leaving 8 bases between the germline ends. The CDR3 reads CAWSLNAETQYF. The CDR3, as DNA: TGTGCCTGGAGTCTAAACGCAGAGACCCAGTACTTC. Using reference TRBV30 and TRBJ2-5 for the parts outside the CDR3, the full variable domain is SQTIHQWPATLVQPVGSPLSLECTVEGTSNPNLYWYRQAAGRGLQLLFYSVGIGQISSEVPQNLSASRPQDRQFILSSKKLLLSDSGFYLCAWSLNAETQYFGPGTRLLVL.

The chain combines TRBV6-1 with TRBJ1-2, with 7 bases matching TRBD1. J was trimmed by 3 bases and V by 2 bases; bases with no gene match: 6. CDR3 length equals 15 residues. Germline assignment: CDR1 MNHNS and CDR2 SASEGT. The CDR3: CASSEYRGYDYGYTF. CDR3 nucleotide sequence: TGTGCCAGCAGTGAATACAGGGGATACGACTATGGCTACACCTTC.

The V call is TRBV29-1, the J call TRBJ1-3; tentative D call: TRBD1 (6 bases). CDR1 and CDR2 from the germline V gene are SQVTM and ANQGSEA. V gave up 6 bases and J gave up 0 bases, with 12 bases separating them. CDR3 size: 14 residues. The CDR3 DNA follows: TGCAGCGTCTATGGGACACTCTCTGGAAACACCATATATTTT. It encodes CSVYGTLSGNTIYF.

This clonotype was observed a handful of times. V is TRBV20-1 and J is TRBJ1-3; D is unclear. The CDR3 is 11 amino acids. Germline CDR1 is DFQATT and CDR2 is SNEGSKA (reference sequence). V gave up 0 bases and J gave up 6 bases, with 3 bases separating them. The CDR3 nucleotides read TGCAGTGCTAGAGATCTAAACACCATATATTTT. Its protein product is CSARDLNTIYF.

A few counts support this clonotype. The CDR3 protein is CAIWDEQGPKETQYF. For the CDR3, the DNA is TGTGCCATCTGGGACGAACAGGGCCCAAAAGAGACCCAGTACTTC. The V gene is TRBV10-3, the J gene TRBJ2-5, with D tentatively TRBD1 (6 bases). V lost 8 bases to trimming and J lost 3 bases, with 19 bases between them. The CDR3 has 15 residues. The germline gives CDR1 ENHRY, CDR2 SYGVKD.

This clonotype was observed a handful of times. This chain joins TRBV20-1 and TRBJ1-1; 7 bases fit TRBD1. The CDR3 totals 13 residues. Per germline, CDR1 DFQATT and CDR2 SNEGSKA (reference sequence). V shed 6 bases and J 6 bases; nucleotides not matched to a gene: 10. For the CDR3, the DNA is TGCAGTGCGACGACAGGGTTGGAGCCTGAAGCTTTCTTT. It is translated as CSATTGLEPEAFF.

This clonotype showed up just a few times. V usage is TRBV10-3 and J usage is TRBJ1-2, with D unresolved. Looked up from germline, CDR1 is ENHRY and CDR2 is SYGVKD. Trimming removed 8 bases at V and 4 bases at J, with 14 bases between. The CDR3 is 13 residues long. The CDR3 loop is CAIWEQNLYGYTF. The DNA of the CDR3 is TGTGCCATCTGGGAACAGAACCTCTATGGCTACACCTTC.

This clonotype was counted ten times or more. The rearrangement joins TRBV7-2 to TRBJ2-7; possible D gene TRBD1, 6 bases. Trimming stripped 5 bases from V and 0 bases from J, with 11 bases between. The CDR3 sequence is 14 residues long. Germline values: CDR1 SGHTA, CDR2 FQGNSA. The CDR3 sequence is CASSARTASYEQYF. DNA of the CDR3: TGTGCCAGCAGCGCTCGGACAGCCTCCTACGAGCAGTACTTC.

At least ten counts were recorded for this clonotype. As DNA, the CDR3 is TGTGCCACCAGCACCCGGGACAGGACCTACGAGCAGTACTTC. Translated: CATSTRDRTYEQYF. The chain joins TRBV15 to TRBJ2-7; 8 bases match TRBD1. CDR3 length: 14 amino acids. Germline V CDR1 and CDR2: LNHNV, YYDKDF (reference sequence). After removal of 4 bases from V and 2 bases from J, the junction contained 4 bases not matched to a gene.

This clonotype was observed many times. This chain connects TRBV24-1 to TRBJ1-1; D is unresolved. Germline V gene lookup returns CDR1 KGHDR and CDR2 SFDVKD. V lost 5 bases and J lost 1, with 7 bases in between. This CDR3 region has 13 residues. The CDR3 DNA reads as TGTGCCACCAGTGGTGGGCCGAACACTGAAGCTTTCTTT. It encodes CATSGGPNTEAFF.

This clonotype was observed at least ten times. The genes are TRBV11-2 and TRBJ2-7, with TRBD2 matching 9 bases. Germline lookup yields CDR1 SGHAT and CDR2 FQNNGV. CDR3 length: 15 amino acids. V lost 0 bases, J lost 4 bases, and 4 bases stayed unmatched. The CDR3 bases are TGTGCCAGCAGCTTAGATGGTAGCGGGAGTTACGAGCAGTACTTC. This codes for CASSLDGSGSYEQYF.

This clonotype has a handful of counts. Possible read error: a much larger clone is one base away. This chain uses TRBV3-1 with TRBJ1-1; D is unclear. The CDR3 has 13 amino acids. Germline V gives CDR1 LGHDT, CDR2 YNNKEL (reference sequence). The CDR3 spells CTSSQGTNTEAFF. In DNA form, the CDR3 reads TGTACCAGCAGCCAAGGTACTAACACTGAAGCTTTCTTT. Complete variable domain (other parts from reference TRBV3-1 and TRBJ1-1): DTAVSQTPKYLVTQMGNDKSIKCEQNLGHDTMYWYKQDSKKFLKIMFSYNNKELIINETVPNRFSPKSPDKAHLNLHINSLELGDSAVYFCTSSQGTNTEAFFGQGTRLTVV.

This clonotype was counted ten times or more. The CDR3 region has the DNA TGTGCCAGCAGCCCCCGGAGCGGGAAAAGCGAGCAGTACTTC. It codes for CASSPRSGKSEQYF. The chain is built from TRBV11-3 and TRBJ2-7; 7 bases line up with TRBD2. The germline V gene encodes CDR1 SGHNT and CDR2 YENEEA. This CDR3 is 14 amino acids long. Trimming took 5 bases from V and 6 from J; bases not matched to a gene: 10.

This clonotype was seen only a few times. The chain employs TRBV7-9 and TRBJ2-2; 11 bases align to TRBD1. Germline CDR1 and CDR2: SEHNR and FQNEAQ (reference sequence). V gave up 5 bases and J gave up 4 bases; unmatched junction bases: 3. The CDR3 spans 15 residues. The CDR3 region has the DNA TGTGCCAGCAGCCGCGGGACAGGGGGCACCGGGGAGCTGTTTTTT. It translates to CASSRGTGGTGELFF.

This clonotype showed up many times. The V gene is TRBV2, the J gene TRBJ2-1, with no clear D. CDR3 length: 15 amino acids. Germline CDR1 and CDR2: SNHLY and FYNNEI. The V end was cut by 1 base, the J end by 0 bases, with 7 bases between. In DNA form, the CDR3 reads TGTGCCAGCAGTGAAGGGTCAAGCTCCTACAATGAGCAGTTCTTC. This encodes CASSEGSSSYNEQFF.

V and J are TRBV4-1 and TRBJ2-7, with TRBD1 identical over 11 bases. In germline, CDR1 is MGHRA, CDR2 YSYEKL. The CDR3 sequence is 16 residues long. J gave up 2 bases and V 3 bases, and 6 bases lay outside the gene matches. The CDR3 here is CASSQAPGQGAYEQYF. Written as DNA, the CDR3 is TGCGCCAGCAGCCAGGCCCCGGGACAGGGGGCCTACGAGCAGTACTTC.

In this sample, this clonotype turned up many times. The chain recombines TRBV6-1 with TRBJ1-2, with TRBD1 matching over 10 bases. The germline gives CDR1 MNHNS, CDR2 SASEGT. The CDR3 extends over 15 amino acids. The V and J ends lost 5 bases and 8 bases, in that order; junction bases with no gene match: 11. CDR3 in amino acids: CASSTLTGTGEGYTF. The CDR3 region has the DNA TGTGCCAGCAGTACCCTTACCGGGACAGGGGAGGGCTACACCTTC.